The entry below describes one T cell receptor (beta chain). Its antigen is not identified. Assay: immunoSEQ multiplex PCR; the TCRdb copy retains only in-frame clones and omits some. There are 150,000 to 200,000 clones in the sample; more than 85% occur only once, and roughly 2.2% lies in the top ten. V was pared by 0 bases and J by 0 bases, with 2 bases of the junction left unmatched. The CDR3 spans 15 residues. From germline, CDR1 is SGHRS and CDR2 YFSETQ. This sample is drawn from a study of T cell responses to AZD1222 COVID-19 vaccine. Study background: Analyses pooled second doses at about 4 or about 12 weeks.

Study findings and constraints: Only 6 or 7 people who got AZD1222 tested seropositive at baseline.

The sequences come from peripheral blood, collected on day 0 of AZD1222 vaccination. The receptor comes from an adult in good health. V usage is TRBV5-1 and J usage is TRBJ2-5; 7 nucleotides align to TRBD1. The CDR3 DNA sequence: TGCGCCAGCAGCTTGGCAGGACAGGACCAAGAGACCCAGTACTTC. Translated: CASSLAGQDQETQYF.